Each of the 30 T cell receptor beta chains below was sequenced from the same sample in a study of OX40 agonist ivuxolimab in advanced cancers. Profiling relied on immunoSEQ multiplex PCR, and the TCRdb table lists in-frame clones only, not all of them. The sample holds tens of thousands of clones, roughly 80% seen once. The sample was CD4+ or CD8+ T cells sorted from blood, taken in a trial of the OX40 agonist ivuxolimab. These receptors originate from an adult with an advanced solid tumor such as melanoma, head and neck, liver or kidney cancer.

The chain carries TRBV30 and TRBJ2-7, with D perhaps TRBD1 (7 bases). V was pared by 5 bases and J by 1 base, with 15 bases between. This CDR3 spans 14 amino acids. Per germline, CDR1 GTSNPN and CDR2 SVGIG (reference sequence). The CDR3 spells CAWAKPGGSYEQYF. In nucleotides, the CDR3 is TGTGCCTGGGCTAAACCAGGGGGGTCCTACGAGCAGTACTTC.

This chain links TRBV11-3 with TRBJ2-2; tentatively, D is TRBD2 (5 bases). The CDR3 spans 15 residues. Trimming pared 4 bases from V and 4 bases from J, leaving 13 bases between. Per the germline V gene, CDR1 is SGHNT and CDR2 is YENEEA. The CDR3 sequence is CASSSHGVPTGELFF. The CDR3, as DNA: TGTGCCAGCAGCTCACACGGGGTCCCCACCGGGGAGCTGTTTTTT.

V is TRBV6-1 and J is TRBJ2-1; TRBD2 matches at 10 bases. V lost 2 bases to trimming and J lost 2 bases; unmatched junction nucleotides: 6. The CDR3 is 17 residues long. The germline V gene has CDR1 MNHNS and CDR2 SASEGT. The CDR3 region has the DNA TGTGCCAGCAGTGAATTTAGCGGGAGGTTAACCTACAATGAGCAGTTCTTC. Protein sequence: CASSEFSGRLTYNEQFF.

This chain joins TRBV27 and TRBJ2-6; D gene ambiguous. Per germline, CDR1 MNHEY and CDR2 SMNVEV (reference sequence). The CDR3 contains 15 residues. Trimming took 6 bases from V and 1 from J, leaving 10 bases between them. The CDR3 region is CASSPVVSGANVLTF. The CDR3, as DNA: TGTGCCAGCAGCCCCGTGGTATCTGGGGCCAACGTCCTGACTTTC.

The chain couples TRBV7-3 to TRBJ2-1; tentatively, D is TRBD2 (5 bases). CDR1 is SGHTA and CDR2 is FQGTGA in the germline V gene. The CDR3 covers 17 residues. V shed 0 bases and J shed 6 bases, with 18 bases lying between them. The CDR3 nucleotides are TGTGCCAGCAGCTTAACTGAGGGCTTCGGATCGAGCAATGAGCAGTTCTTC. Its translation is CASSLTEGFGSSNEQFF. Full variable domain (rest looked up from reference TRBV7-3 and TRBJ2-1): GAGVSQTPSNKVTEKGKYVELRCDPISGHTALYWYRQSLGQGPEFLIYFQGTGAADDSGLPNDRFFAVRPEGSVSTLKIQRTERGDSAVYLCASSLTEGFGSSNEQFFGPGTRLTVL.

This clone showed up just a few times. The chain joins TRBV7-9 to TRBJ2-4; D unresolved. Trimming took 4 bases from V and 2 from J, leaving 12 bases between them. This CDR3 has 15 amino acids. The germline gives CDR1 SEHNR, CDR2 FQNEAQ (reference sequence). The CDR3 nucleotides are TGTGCCAGCAGCTATGGACCGACGTCCAAAAACATTCAGTACTTC. Residues: CASSYGPTSKNIQYF.

V is TRBV2 and J is TRBJ2-2; possibly TRBD1 for D (5 bases). The CDR3 sequence is 16 residues long. The germline gives CDR1 SNHLY, CDR2 FYNNEI. V was trimmed by 1 base and J by 5 bases, leaving 14 bases between them. The CDR3 DNA follows: TGTGCCAGCAGTGAAGGGGGCAGGGATCGGACCGGGGAGCTGTTTTTT. Protein sequence: CASSEGGRDRTGELFF.

The chain combines TRBV6-1 with TRBJ2-7; D is uncertain. The V end lost 5 bases, the J end lost 1 base, and 9 bases lay between the germline ends. Germline CDR1 and CDR2: MNHNS and SASEGT. This CDR3 region has 13 residues. The CDR3 protein is CASSKTASYEQYF. CDR3 DNA: TGTGCCAGCAGTAAAACAGCTTCCTACGAGCAGTACTTC.

This clone has only one observation. The rearrangement joins TRBV6-1 to TRBJ2-1; maybe TRBD1 (6 bases). This CDR3 is 14 amino acids long. The germline V and J ends were trimmed by 5 bases and 2 bases, with 10 bases remaining between them. The germline V gene encodes CDR1 MNHNS and CDR2 SASEGT. The CDR3 DNA sequence: TGTGCCAGCAGTTCAGGGGCCGCCTACAATGAGCAGTTCTTC. It encodes CASSSGAAYNEQFF.

V is TRBV7-8 and J is TRBJ1-5; 9 nucleotides agree with TRBD1. Per the germline V gene, CDR1 is SGHVS and CDR2 is FQNEAQ. This CDR3 has 16 amino acids. V was pared by 5 bases and J by 3 bases, with 8 bases of the junction left unmatched. This chain's CDR3 is CASSTRDRVFNQPQHF. CDR3 nucleotides: TGTGCCAGCAGCACCCGGGACAGGGTTTTCAATCAGCCCCAGCATTTT.

This clone was observed a handful of times. The genes are TRBV19 and TRBJ2-1; D may be TRBD1 (5 bases). The CDR3 sequence is 16 residues long. Looked up from germline, CDR1 is LNHDA and CDR2 is SQIVND (reference sequence). Trimming took 5 bases from V and 1 from J, leaving 15 bases between them. DNA of the CDR3: TGTGCCAGTAGTCTCCAGGACACCGGGTCCTACAATGAGCAGTTCTTC. This gives the protein CASSLQDTGSYNEQFF.

The gene calls are TRBV4-2 and TRBJ2-2; D possibly corresponds to TRBD2 (5 bases). Germline lookup yields CDR1 LGHNA and CDR2 YNFKEQ. This CDR3 contains 16 residues. V lost 1 base and J lost 2, with 11 bases in between. The CDR3: CASSQAPDSNTGELFF. Here the CDR3 DNA reads TGTGCCAGCAGCCAAGCCCCGGACTCCAACACCGGGGAGCTGTTTTTT.

This clone was counted only a few times. The chain recombines TRBV2 with TRBJ2-7; D remains unclear. The germline V gene encodes CDR1 SNHLY and CDR2 FYNNEI. Trimming shortened V by 3 bases and J by 6 bases, and 6 bases separated the two germline ends. This CDR3 has 11 residues. CDR3: CASSEMREQYF. The CDR3 DNA sequence: TGTGCCAGCAGTGAGATGCGCGAGCAGTACTTC.

This chain links TRBV14 with TRBJ2-3, with TRBD2 matching over 8 bases. This CDR3 has 17 amino acids. Germline loops: CDR1 SGHDN, CDR2 FVKESK. Unmatched junction bases numbered 8, after V lost 3 bases and J lost 0 bases. The CDR3 sequence: CASSHRSGESSTDTQYF. CDR3 coding DNA: TGTGCCAGCAGCCATCGTAGCGGGGAGTCTAGCACAGATACGCAGTATTTT.

The chain carries TRBV5-1 and TRBJ2-7; D is perhaps TRBD1 (6 bases). Germline values: CDR1 SGHRS, CDR2 YFSETQ. V lost 4 bases and J 3 bases, leaving 8 bases between the germline ends. The CDR3 totals 12 residues. The CDR3 sequence: CASSLQGYEQYF. The DNA for the CDR3 is TGCGCCAGCAGCCTACAGGGCTACGAGCAGTACTTC. Filled out from reference TRBV5-1 and TRBJ2-7, the complete variable domain reads KAGVTQTPRYLIKTRGQQVTLSCSPISGHRSVSWYQQTPGQGLQFLFEYFSETQRNKGNFPGRFSGRQFSNSRSEMNVSTLELGDSALYLCASSLQGYEQYFGPGTRLTVT.

This chain uses TRBV7-9 with TRBJ1-2, with a possible D match to TRBD1 (6 bases). Germline V CDR1 and CDR2: SEHNR, FQNEAQ (reference sequence). V was cut by 8 bases and J by 4 bases, with 17 bases left in between. The CDR3 is made up of 14 amino acids. This CDR3 reads CASYQQGGTYGYTF. The CDR3 DNA is TGTGCCAGCTACCAACAGGGAGGGACCTATGGCTACACCTTC.

The CDR3 loop reads CATSSTPFSGGPTDTQYF. As DNA, the CDR3 is TGTGCCACCAGCAGCACACCATTTAGCGGGGGGCCCACAGATACGCAGTATTTT. The chain uses TRBV15 and TRBJ2-3, with 10 bases aligning to TRBD2. J gave up 2 bases and V 3 bases, and 11 bases lay outside the gene matches. In germline, CDR1 is LNHNV, CDR2 YYDKDF (reference sequence). The CDR3 sequence is 18 residues long.

The chain joins TRBV5-8 to TRBJ2-3; D is undetermined. V shed 3 bases and J shed 0 bases, with 11 bases lying between them. The CDR3 contains 15 residues. Looked up from germline, CDR1 is SGHTS and CDR2 is YDEGEE. CDR3 bases: TGTGCCAGCAGCTCCCGCGACTCTAGCACAGATACGCAGTATTTT. Protein: CASSSRDSSTDTQYF.

CDR3: CASSEINYEQYF. The CDR3 DNA reads TGTGCCAGCAGTGAGATTAACTACGAGCAGTACTTC. This chain joins TRBV2 and TRBJ2-7, with D uncertain. The V gene's germline CDR1 is SNHLY and CDR2 FYNNEI. The CDR3 runs to 12 residues. The germline V and J ends were trimmed by 3 bases and 3 bases, with 6 bases remaining between them. The full variable domain, rest sourced from reference TRBV2 and TRBJ2-7, is EPEVTQTPSHQVTQMGQEVILRCVPISNHLYFYWYRQILGQKVEFLVSFYNNEISEKSEIFDDQFSVERPDGSNFTLKIRSTKLEDSAMYFCASSEINYEQYFGPGTRLTVT.

This chain connects TRBV11-1 to TRBJ1-6; D is uncertain. Germline CDR1 SGHAT, CDR2 FQDESV (reference sequence). Trimming stripped 5 bases from V and 11 bases from J, with 13 bases between. The CDR3 contains 13 residues. The CDR3 DNA reads as TGTGCCAGCAGCCAGTTCCGCCTGACACCCCTCCACTTT. Translating gives CASSQFRLTPLHF. Looking up the rest from reference TRBV11-1 and TRBJ1-6 gives the full variable domain: EAEVAQSPRYKITEKSQAVAFWCDPISGHATLYWYRQILGQGPELLVQFQDESVVDDSQLPKDRFSAERLKGVDSTLKIQPAELGDSAMYLCASSQFRLTPLHFGNGTRLTVT.

The rearrangement uses TRBV29-1 and TRBJ1-2; 7 bases match TRBD1. In germline, CDR1 is SQVTM, CDR2 ANQGSEA. The CDR3 runs 13 residues. J gave up 6 bases and V 8 bases, and 12 bases lay outside the gene matches. The CDR3 coding sequence is TGCAGCTTTCGACAGGGCCGTTCCAATGGCTACACCTTC. Its translation is CSFRQGRSNGYTF. Supplemented by reference TRBV29-1 and TRBJ1-2, the full variable domain reads SAVISQKPSRDICQRGTSLTIQCQVDSQVTMMFWYRQQPGQSLTLIATANQGSEATYESGFVIDKFPISRPNLTFSTLTVSNMSPEDSSIYLCSFRQGRSNGYTFGSGTRLTVV.

This sequence joins TRBV9 and TRBJ2-1; perhaps TRBD2 as D (5 bases). CDR1 SGDLS and CDR2 YYNGEE come from the germline V gene. The CDR3 extends over 12 amino acids. V dropped 3 bases and J dropped 5 bases, with 6 bases sitting between them. The CDR3 bases are TGTGCCAGCAGCGGGCGGGACAATGAGCAGTTCTTC. Translated: CASSGRDNEQFF.

The V call is TRBV28, the J call TRBJ2-7, with a weak D call TRBD1 (6 bases). The germline V and J ends were trimmed by 4 bases and 2 bases, with 15 bases remaining between them. The length of the CDR3 is 15 residues. From germline, CDR1 is MDHEN and CDR2 SYDVKM. The CDR3 here is CASSSTWTVTYEQYF. The CDR3 bases are TGTGCCAGCAGTTCCACCTGGACAGTTACCTACGAGCAGTACTTC.

The V and J genes are TRBV28 and TRBJ2-5, with 7 bases aligning to TRBD1. Per germline, CDR1 MDHEN and CDR2 SYDVKM. The CDR3 loop spans 16 amino acids. J lost 3 bases, V lost 3 bases, and 10 bases had no gene match. The CDR3 here is CASSFGGQGDEETQYF. CDR3 nucleotide sequence: TGTGCCAGCAGTTTTGGAGGCCAGGGGGATGAAGAGACCCAGTACTTC.

The V gene is TRBV30, the J gene TRBJ1-1; the match to TRBD1 covers 7 bases. This CDR3 is built from 14 residues. J gave up 0 bases and V 4 bases, and 5 bases lay outside the gene matches. The germline V gene has CDR1 GTSNPN and CDR2 SVGIG (reference sequence). The CDR3 is CAWNPTGLNTEAFF. The CDR3 DNA follows: TGTGCCTGGAATCCGACAGGGCTGAACACTGAAGCTTTCTTT.

The genes are TRBV9 and TRBJ2-1; D is perhaps TRBD2 (6 bases). The V gene lost 3 bases and the J gene lost 0 bases, with 7 bases spanning the gap. CDR1 and CDR2 from the germline V gene are SGDLS and YYNGEE. CDR3 size: 14 residues. CDR3 nucleotides: TGTGCCAGCAGCGGTAGCGGCTCCTACAATGAGCAGTTCTTC. Its protein product is CASSGSGSYNEQFF.

The chain combines TRBV2 with TRBJ2-7; TRBD1 matches 11 bases. The trim removed 11 bases at V and 0 bases at J, leaving 3 bases unmatched. From germline, CDR1 is SNHLY and CDR2 FYNNEI. The CDR3 consists of 13 residues. The CDR3 reads CAWGQGGSYEQYF. The CDR3 DNA is TGTGCCTGGGGACAGGGGGGCTCCTACGAGCAGTACTTC.

V is TRBV9 and J is TRBJ2-3; D gene ambiguous. The CDR3 spans 14 residues. Germline CDR1 is SGDLS and CDR2 is YYNGEE. V gave up 0 bases and J gave up 0 bases, with 5 bases separating them. For the CDR3, the DNA is TGTGCCAGCAGCGTAGTCGGGAGCACAGATACGCAGTATTTT. Translated, it gives CASSVVGSTDTQYF.

The rearrangement links TRBV11-2 to TRBJ2-3; D ambiguous. V was pared by 10 bases and J by 6 bases, with 14 bases between. CDR3 length: 12 amino acids. The germline CDR1 and CDR2 sequences are SGHAT and FQNNGV. CDR3 in amino acids: CAILRLPDTQYF. In DNA form, the CDR3 reads TGTGCCATTTTACGACTCCCCGATACGCAGTATTTT.

The CDR3 loop is CASTLNENGELFF. Written as DNA, the CDR3 is TGTGCCAGCACCTTGAATGAGAACGGGGAGCTGTTTTTT. The gene calls are TRBV6-4 and TRBJ2-2; D gene ambiguous. This CDR3 comprises 13 residues. Deletions cut 7 bases from V and 7 bases from J, with 13 bases between. The germline CDR1 and CDR2 sequences are MRHNA and SNTAGT.